A selection of T cell receptor beta chains follows, all from one sample in a study of ipilimumab plus nivolumab after autologous stem cell transplantation. Sequenced by immunoSEQ multiplex PCR; TCRdb stores in-frame clones only, minus some. The table has fewer than 30,000 clones, 70% to 90% seen once. The specimen comprised PBMCs, sampled in a trial of ipilimumab plus nivolumab as post-transplant consolidation. These receptor sequences come from a male donor with diffuse large B-cell lymphoma. Both conserved end residues are part of each CDR3. D genes are given only for firm matches. Expanded clones are given a class, and other clones once, few, many or no size at all.

J	V	size	D	CDR3	DNA
TRBJ1-5	TRBV14	NA	NA	CASSTFEGEGNQPQHF	TGTGCCAGCAGTACATTCGAGGGTGAAGGCAATCAGCCCCAGCATTTT
TRBJ2-7	TRBV4-2	once	TRBD2	CASSQAVGTNYQDEQYF	TGTGCCAGCAGCCAAGCCGTCGGGACTAACTACCAGGACGAGCAGTACTTC
TRBJ1-2	TRBV2	NA	TRBD1	CASSLILQGNYGYTF	TGTGCCAGCAGTTTAATATTACAGGGGAACTATGGCTACACCTTC
TRBJ2-1	TRBV7-2	few	NA	CASSPRERGRNEQFF	TGTGCCAGCAGCCCCCGGGAACGGGGGCGCAATGAGCAGTTCTTC
TRBJ2-2	TRBV7-2	few	NA	CASSLNRVELFF	TGTGCCAGCAGCCTGAACAGGGTAGAGCTGTTTTTT
TRBJ1-1	TRBV4-3	NA	TRBD1	CASSHTDRGKMNTEAFF	TGCGCCAGCAGCCATACCGACAGGGGAAAGATGAACACTGAAGCTTTCTTT
TRBJ2-5	TRBV9	NA	NA	CASSLGTRETQYF	TGTGCCAGCAGCCTTGGAACGAGAGAGACCCAGTACTTC
TRBJ2-5	TRBV21-1	NA	NA	CASLPRAPKQETQYF	TGTGCCAGCCTCCCGAGGGCACCAAAACAAGAGACCCAGTACTTC
TRBJ2-5	TRBV5-6	NA	TRBD2	CASSLTSGYQETQYF	TGTGCCAGCAGCTTGACTAGCGGGTATCAAGAGACCCAGTACTTC
TRBJ2-4	TRBV6-6	NA	NA	CASSPRGGAKNIQYF	TGTGCCAGCAGTCCCCGGGGTGGGGCCAAAAACATTCAGTACTTC
TRBJ2-7	TRBV11-2	few	NA	CASSSQSYEQYF	TGTGCCAGCAGCAGCCAATCCTACGAGCAGTACTTC
TRBJ2-7	TRBV7-2	NA	NA	CASSQTTGIYEQYF	TGCGCCAGCAGCCAAACCACCGGGATCTACGAGCAGTACTTC
TRBJ2-7	TRBV7-2	NA	NA	CASSLGGSTPYEQYF	TGTGCCAGCAGCTTAGGCGGGTCAACACCCTACGAGCAGTACTTC
TRBJ1-5	TRBV6-6	once	NA	CASSHPEGARGVTQHF	TGTGCCAGCAGTCACCCGGAAGGGGCCAGAGGCGTGACCCAGCATTTT
TRBJ2-3	TRBV7-2	once	NA	CASSPQGYGGGQDTQYF	TGTGCCAGCAGCCCCCAGGGGTACGGGGGAGGTCAGGATACGCAGTATTTT
TRBJ2-5	TRBV6-6	NA	NA	CASSYHSMGQETQYF	TGTGCCAGCAGTTACCACTCAATGGGACAAGAGACCCAGTACTTC
TRBJ2-3	TRBV5-6	NA	NA	CASSQAATQYF	TGTGCCAGCAGCCAAGCGGCTACGCAGTATTTT
TRBJ2-7	TRBV6-1	NA	NA	CASSERTRGSEQYF	TGTGCCAGCAGTGAGAGGACACGGGGGAGTGAGCAGTACTTC
TRBJ2-2	TRBV2	NA	NA	CASTLGVGTGELFF	TGTGCCAGCACCCTAGGGGTGGGCACCGGGGAGCTGTTTTTT
TRBJ2-1	TRBV19	NA	NA	CATTGRSRYNEQFF	TGTGCCACCACCGGGCGGTCGCGGTACAATGAGCAGTTCTTC
TRBJ2-6	TRBV18	NA	NA	CASSPTGSGANVLTF	TGTGCCAGCTCACCAACAGGGTCTGGGGCCAACGTCCTGACTTTC
TRBJ1-2	TRBV10-3	NA	NA	CASRGGYRDDYGYTF	TGTGCCTCCCGCGGGGGCTACAGGGACGACTATGGCTACACCTTC
TRBJ1-1	TRBV2	NA	NA	CASRPLNPVVTEAFF	TGTGCCAGCCGCCCTTTAAACCCAGTAGTTACTGAAGCTTTCTTT
TRBJ1-2	TRBV29-1	NA	NA	CSVPVGVITPGYTF	TGCAGCGTTCCCGTTGGGGTAATTACCCCTGGCTACACCTTC
TRBJ1-1	TRBV4-1	NA	TRBD1	CASSQDRQGNTEAFF	TGCGCCAGCAGCCAAGACCGACAGGGGAACACTGAAGCTTTCTTT
TRBJ1-1	TRBV4-3	NA	NA	CASSQGVQVNTEAFF	TGCGCCAGCAGCCAAGGTGTACAGGTCAACACTGAAGCTTTCTTT
TRBJ2-1	TRBV19	NA	NA	CASSIRANEQFF	TGTGCCAGTAGTATTAGGGCAAATGAGCAGTTCTTC
TRBJ2-7	TRBV29-1	NA	TRBD2	CSVEPTSEGEQYF	TGCAGCGTTGAACCGACTAGCGAAGGCGAGCAGTACTTC
TRBJ2-1	TRBV10-1	NA	TRBD2	CASSLESGGPEQFF	TGCGCCAGCAGTTTGGAAAGCGGGGGCCCTGAGCAGTTCTTC
TRBJ2-3	TRBV4-3	NA	NA	CASSQDTGRDTQYF	TGCGCCAGCAGCCAAGATACTGGAAGAGATACGCAGTATTTT
TRBJ2-7	TRBV29-1	NA	NA	CSVELGPSSYEQYF	TGCAGCGTTGAATTGGGACCCTCTTCCTACGAGCAGTACTTC
TRBJ1-2	TRBV7-9	NA	NA	CASRVGVGYTF	TGTGCCAGCAGAGTGGGGGTTGGCTACACCTTC
TRBJ2-1	TRBV7-2	NA	NA	CASSLKGYNEQFF	TGTGCCAGCAGCTTAAAGGGATACAATGAGCAGTTCTTC
TRBJ2-7	TRBV7-9	NA	TRBD1	CASSSGQGASYEQYF	TGTGCCAGCAGCTCCGGGCAGGGGGCTTCCTACGAGCAGTACTTC
TRBJ1-5	TRBV6-1	once	NA	CASNQAPNQPQHF	TGTGCCAGCAACCAGGCCCCTAATCAGCCCCAGCATTTT
TRBJ2-7	TRBV6-6	NA	NA	CASSYRSEQYF	TGTGCCAGCAGTTACAGGTCCGAGCAGTACTTC
TRBJ1-2	TRBV19	NA	NA	CASTREYYGYTF	TGTGCCAGTACGCGAGAATACTATGGCTACACCTTC
TRBJ2-7	TRBV9	NA	TRBD2	CASSVDPRPGLAGYEQYF	TGTGCCAGCAGCGTAGACCCTAGGCCCGGACTAGCGGGGTACGAGCAGTACTTC
TRBJ2-7	TRBV2	NA	TRBD2	CASSGPGLATEYEQYF	TGTGCCAGCAGTGGGCCGGGACTAGCGACCGAATACGAGCAGTACTTC
TRBJ1-6	TRBV30	NA	NA	CAWSQGTSPLHF	TGTGCCTGGTCGCAAGGGACCTCACCCCTCCACTTT
TRBJ2-2	TRBV5-1	NA	TRBD1	CASSRDRGRSTGELFF	TGCGCCAGCAGCCGGGACAGGGGGCGAAGTACCGGGGAGCTGTTTTTT
TRBJ1-1	TRBV7-6	NA	NA	CASSQDLNTEAFF	TGTGCCAGCAGTCAGGACTTAAACACTGAAGCTTTCTTT
TRBJ2-7	TRBV5-5	NA	TRBD1	CASSPRDRGDPSYEQYF	TGTGCCAGCAGCCCCCGGGACAGGGGGGACCCCTCCTACGAGCAGTACTTC
TRBJ2-3	TRBV4-1	NA	TRBD2	CASSQMIIAGGLTDTQYF	TGCGCCAGCAGCCAAATGATAATAGCGGGGGGGCTGACAGATACGCAGTATTTT